One TCR beta chain is described in this entry. The sample originates from a study of CD8 T cells in Susac syndrome. The authors carried out high-throughput sequencing of TCR beta. They applied it to CD8+ and CD4+ T cells obtained from blood. Random-hexamer reverse transcription was applied to roughly 0.5 to 1 ug RNA. Using its own MiXCR run on the immunoSEQ multiplex PCR reads, TCRdb lists one record per CDR3 protein. The sample contains around 170,000 distinct CDR3 sequences, under 95% of which appear only once. The sequenced material came from CD4+ T cells from PBMCs. This clonotype was sampled from a human donor with Susac syndrome.

The DNA of the CDR3 is TGTGCCAGCAGACAAGACAGAGGGGAAAGAGCTTTCTTT. Its translation is CASRQDRGERAFF. The chain carries TRBV6-2 or TRBV6-3 and TRBJ1-1, with a possible D match to TRBD1 (5 bases). From germline, CDR1 is MNHEY and CDR2 SVGEGT. V lost 6 bases and J lost 10, with 18 bases in between. The CDR3 runs 13 residues.